Presented here are 2 T cell receptor beta chains from one specimen sequenced in a study of blood T cell repertoires in COVID-19. Sequencing was performed with immunoSEQ multiplex PCR; in TCRdb, only in-frame clones are kept and a portion is missing. Here the sample spans some 150,000 clones, roughly 91% being singletons. Specimen: peripheral blood. Every receptor here comes from a man aged 55 to 69 with active or convalescent COVID-19.

The CDR3 DNA reads TGTGCCAGCAGTTCCGGACAGGGGAAGGGCTATGGCTACACCTTC. Its translation: CASSSGQGKGYGYTF. The gene calls are TRBV5-4 and TRBJ1-2; 9 bases fit TRBD1. The junction had 9 bases not matched to a gene; V was cut back by 5 bases and J by 4 bases. The germline V gene has CDR1 SGHNT and CDR2 YYREEE (reference sequence). The length of the CDR3 is 15 residues.

V gene TRBV4-3 combines with J gene TRBJ2-2; the D gene is possibly TRBD2 (5 bases). Trimming took 0 bases from V and 4 from J, leaving 15 bases between them. Germline V gives CDR1 LGHNA, CDR2 YSLEER. The CDR3 contains 17 residues. This CDR3 reads CASSQENGLPFTGELFF. As DNA, the CDR3 is TGCGCCAGCAGCCAAGAGAATGGACTCCCCTTCACCGGGGAGCTGTTTTTT.